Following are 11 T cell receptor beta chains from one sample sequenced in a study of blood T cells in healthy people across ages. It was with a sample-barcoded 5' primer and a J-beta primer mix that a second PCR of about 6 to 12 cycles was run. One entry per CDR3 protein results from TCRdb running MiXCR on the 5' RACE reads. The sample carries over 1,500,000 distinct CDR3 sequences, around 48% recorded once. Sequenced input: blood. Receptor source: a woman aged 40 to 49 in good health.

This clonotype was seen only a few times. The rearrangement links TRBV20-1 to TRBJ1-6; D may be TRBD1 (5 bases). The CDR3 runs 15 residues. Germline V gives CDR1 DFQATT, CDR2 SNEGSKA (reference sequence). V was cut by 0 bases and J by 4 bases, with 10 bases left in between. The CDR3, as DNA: TGCAGTGCTAGAGATGGTGACAGATATAATTCACCCCTCCACTTT. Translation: CSARDGDRYNSPLHF.

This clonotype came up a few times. The CDR3 sequence: CSAYTYSQETQYF. The CDR3 DNA reads as TGCAGTGCCTACACCTACTCTCAAGAGACCCAGTACTTC. The chain is built from TRBV20-1 and TRBJ2-5; D is ambiguous. The CDR3 extends over 13 amino acids. The V gene lost 6 bases and the J gene lost 2 bases, with 13 bases spanning the gap. Germline V gene sequence: CDR1 DFQATT, CDR2 SNEGSKA (reference sequence).

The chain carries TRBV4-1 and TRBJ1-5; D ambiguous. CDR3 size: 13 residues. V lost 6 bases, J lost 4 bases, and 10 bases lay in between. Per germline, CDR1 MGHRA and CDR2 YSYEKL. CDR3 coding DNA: TGCGCCAGCAGTGTAACCGATAATCAGCCCCAGCATTTT. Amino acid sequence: CASSVTDNQPQHF.

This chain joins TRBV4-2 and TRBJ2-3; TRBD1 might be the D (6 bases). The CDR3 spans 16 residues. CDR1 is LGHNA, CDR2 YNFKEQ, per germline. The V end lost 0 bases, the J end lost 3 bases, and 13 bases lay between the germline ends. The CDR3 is CASSQEATGYTDTQYF. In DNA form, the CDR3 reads TGTGCCAGCAGCCAAGAGGCTACAGGGTATACAGATACGCAGTATTTT.

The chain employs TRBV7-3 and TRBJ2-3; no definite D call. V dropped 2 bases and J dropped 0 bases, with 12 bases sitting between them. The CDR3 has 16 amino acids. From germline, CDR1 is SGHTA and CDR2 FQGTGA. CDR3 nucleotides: TGTGCCAGCAGCTTAGTTGGTTTCACTAGCACAGATACGCAGTATTTT. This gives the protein CASSLVGFTSTDTQYF.

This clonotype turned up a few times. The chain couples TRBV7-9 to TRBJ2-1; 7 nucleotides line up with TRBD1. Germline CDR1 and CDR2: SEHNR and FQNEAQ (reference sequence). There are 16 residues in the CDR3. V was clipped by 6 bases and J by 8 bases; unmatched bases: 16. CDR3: CASSAYRGGGSDEQFF. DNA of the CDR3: TGTGCCAGCAGTGCCTACAGGGGTGGAGGTAGCGATGAGCAGTTCTTC.

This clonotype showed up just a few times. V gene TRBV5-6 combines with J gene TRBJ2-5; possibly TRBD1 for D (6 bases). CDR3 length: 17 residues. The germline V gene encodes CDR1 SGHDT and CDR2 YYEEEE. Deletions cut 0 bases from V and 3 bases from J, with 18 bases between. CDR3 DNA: TGTGCCAGCAGCTTGGGCCGGAACAGGGTCCGTAAAGAGACCCAGTACTTC. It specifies CASSLGRNRVRKETQYF.

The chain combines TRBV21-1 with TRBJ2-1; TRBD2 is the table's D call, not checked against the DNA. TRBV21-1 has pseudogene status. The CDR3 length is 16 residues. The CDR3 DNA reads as TGTGCCAGAGGAGAGTTAGCGGGTGGGCCGAGGAATGAGCAGTTCTTC. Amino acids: CARGELAGGPRNEQFF.

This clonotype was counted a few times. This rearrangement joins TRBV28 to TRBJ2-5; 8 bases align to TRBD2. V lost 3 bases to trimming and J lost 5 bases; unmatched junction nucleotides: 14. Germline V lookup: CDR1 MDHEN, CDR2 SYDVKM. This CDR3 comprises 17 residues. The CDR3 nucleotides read TGTGCCAGCAGTTTTCGGGTTGGAGCGGGGGCGGGGGAGACCCAGTACTTC. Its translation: CASSFRVGAGAGETQYF.

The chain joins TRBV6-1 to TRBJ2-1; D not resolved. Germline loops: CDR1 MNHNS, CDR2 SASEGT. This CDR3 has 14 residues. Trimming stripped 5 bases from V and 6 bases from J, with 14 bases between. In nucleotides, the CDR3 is TGTGCCAGCAGTTCGGCCGCGTTCGCCAATGAGCAGTTCTTC. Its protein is CASSSAAFANEQFF.

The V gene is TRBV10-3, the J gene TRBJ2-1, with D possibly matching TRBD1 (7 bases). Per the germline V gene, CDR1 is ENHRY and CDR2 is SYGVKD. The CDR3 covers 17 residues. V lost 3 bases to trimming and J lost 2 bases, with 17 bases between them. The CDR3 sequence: CAISEVQGGRPYNEQFF. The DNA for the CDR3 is TGTGCCATCAGTGAAGTTCAGGGGGGAAGACCCTACAATGAGCAGTTCTTC.